This record looks at one T cell receptor beta chain sequence and its context. Its antigen remains unknown. Trimming stripped 3 bases from V and 3 bases from J, with 15 bases between. CDR1 and CDR2 (germline): LNHDA, SQIVND (reference sequence). The CDR3 sequence is 16 residues long. This PCR relied on a set of 60 Vbeta primers and 13 Jbeta primers. TCRdb's copy holds only in-frame clones and misses some; the assay was immunoSEQ multiplex PCR. The top ten hold about 9.3% of the sample, which has 150,000 to 200,000 clones, 80% to 90% seen once. The data stem from a study of cytomegalovirus exposure and HLA in healthy donors. For the study at large: In a previous analysis, 117 million unique TCR beta sequences were found from 150 million to 200 million T cells. Study-level points and caveats: Some TCR beta chains (around 180 of them) were listed as cytomegalovirus-associated. Some public TCRs appeared in many individuals, while most sequences were rare.

J is TRBJ1-5 and V is TRBV19; unclear D gene. This TCR derives from a man younger than 35 in good health and CMV-seropositive. The sequenced material came from PBMCs. In DNA, the CDR3 is TGTGCCAGTAGTATCACCCCCCCAGTGTACAATCAGCCCCAGCATTTT. It specifies CASSITPPVYNQPQHF.